The present T cell receptor (beta chain) was sequenced within a study of blood T cell dynamics during melanoma immunotherapy. Study-wide background: Patients with metastatic melanoma got pembrolizumab or nivolumab-ipilimumab as first-line care.

The V end lost 5 bases, the J end lost 8 bases, and 13 bases lay between the germline ends. CDR3 length equals 13 residues. Germline V gene sequence: CDR1 SGHNT, CDR2 YENEEA. Generated by immunoSEQ multiplex PCR, the TCRdb table keeps only in-frame clones and is missing some. Of more than 12,000 clones in the sample, 80% to 95% are singletons; the top ten hold 0.8% to 1%. The time point: week 3, after first cycle of checkpoint inhibitor. Disease control meant complete response, partial response or stable disease at 12 weeks. No patient had earlier systemic cancer treatment, concurrent immunosuppressants, or another active cancer.

Here the sequenced sample was blood, taken from a patient treated with checkpoint blockade. This clonotype was obtained from a human donor with melanoma. The V and J genes are TRBV11-3 and TRBJ2-1; a possible D gene is TRBD2 (6 bases). The CDR3 is CASSPPGGDEQFF. DNA for the CDR3: TGTGCCAGCAGCCCCCCCGGAGGGGATGAGCAGTTCTTC.